This T cell receptor (beta chain) was sequenced in a study of early T cells in non-severe SARS-CoV-2 infection. Individual cDNA molecules were tagged with unique molecular identifiers, the study reported. MiXCR, run by TCRdb on the 5' RACE reads, gives a single entry per CDR3 protein. Among 40,000 to 55,000 distinct CDR3 sequences listed, about 13% were seen once. Regarding the study as a whole: Anti-spike CD8 responses were favored by VDJdb matching, which missed private and CD4 specificities.

Ten or more counts support this clonotype. The antigen is not known. Germline V gives CDR1 SGHTA, CDR2 FQGTGA. V gave up 2 bases and J gave up 4 bases, with 23 bases separating them. This CDR3 has 19 amino acids. The sequencing sample was made of whole blood. This chain uses TRBV7-3 with TRBJ2-2; weak D call: TRBD2 (6 bases). This sequence originates from an adult who was a healthcare worker with PCR-confirmed SARS-CoV-2 infection or an uninfected control (not recorded which). In DNA form, the CDR3 reads TGTGCCAGCAGCTTACCCCCCCCAGGGAGCGGGCAGGGCACCGGGGAGCTGTTTTTT. This encodes CASSLPPPGSGQGTGELFF.